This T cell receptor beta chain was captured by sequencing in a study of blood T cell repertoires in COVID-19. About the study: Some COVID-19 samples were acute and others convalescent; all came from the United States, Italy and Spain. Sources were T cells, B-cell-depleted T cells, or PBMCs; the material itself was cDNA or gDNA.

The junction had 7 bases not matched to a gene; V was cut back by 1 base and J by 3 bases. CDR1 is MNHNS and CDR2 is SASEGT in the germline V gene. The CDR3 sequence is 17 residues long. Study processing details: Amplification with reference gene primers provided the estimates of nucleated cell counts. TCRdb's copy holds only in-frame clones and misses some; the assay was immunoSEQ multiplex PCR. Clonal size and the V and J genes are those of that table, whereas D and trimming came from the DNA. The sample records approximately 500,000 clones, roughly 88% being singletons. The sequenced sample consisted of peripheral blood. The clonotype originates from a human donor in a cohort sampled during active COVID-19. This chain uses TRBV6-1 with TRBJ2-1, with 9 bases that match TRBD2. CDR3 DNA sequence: TGTGCCAGCAGTGAAGAGGGAGGACTAGCGAGCTACAATGAGCAGTTCTTC. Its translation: CASSEEGGLASYNEQFF.